A single sample gave rise to the 21 T cell receptor beta chains below, sequenced in a study of cytomegalovirus exposure and HLA in healthy donors. Primers: 60 Vbeta forward and 13 Jbeta reverse. Only in-frame clones appear in the TCRdb table, and some are missing; sequencing was by immunoSEQ multiplex PCR. This sample carries roughly 150,000 clones, 8.5% to 10% of them seen once, and the ten largest clones take about 1.9%. Sequencing was carried out using PBMCs. Receptor source: a man aged 50 to 60 in good health and CMV-seronegative.

This clone was counted between two and nine times. Germline and junction disagree at one end, which may indicate a read error. Other DNA sequences from this sample encode an identical CDR3 as well. V usage is TRBV7-7 and J usage is TRBJ1-4; 9 positions match TRBD1. Germline CDR1 is SSHAT and CDR2 is FNYEAQ (reference sequence). This CDR3 has 15 residues. CDR3 in DNA: TGTGCTAGCAGCTCGGGACAGGGATCCAATGAAAAACTGTTTTTT. This encodes CASSSGQGSNEKLFF.

V and J are TRBV7-3 and TRBJ2-7; D gene uncertain. The germline gives CDR1 SGHTA, CDR2 FQGTGA. V dropped 3 bases and J dropped 3 bases, with 15 bases sitting between them. The CDR3 is 15 amino acids. The CDR3 here is CASSFLLLLCYEQYF. For the CDR3, the DNA is TGTGCCAGCAGCTTTTTACTACTACTATGCTACGAGCAGTACTTC.

The rearrangement joins TRBV20-1 to TRBJ1-2; possible D gene TRBD1, 6 bases. Germline V gives CDR1 DFQATT, CDR2 SNEGSKA (reference sequence). This CDR3 region has 11 residues. The CDR3 DNA is TGCAGCGCAGGGGTTAACTATGGCTACACCTTC. Its protein is CSAGVNYGYTF.

This clone was detected a few times. The chain combines TRBV20-1 with TRBJ2-2; D gene ambiguous. CDR1 DFQATT and CDR2 SNEGSKA come from the germline V gene (reference sequence). With 5 bases removed from V and 1 base from J, the gap between germline ends came to 2 bases. CDR3 length equals 11 residues. Here the CDR3 reads CSARNTGELFF. The DNA for the CDR3 is TGCAGTGCTCGGAACACCGGGGAGCTGTTTTTT.

The gene calls are TRBV10-3 and TRBJ2-2, with 8 nucleotides matching TRBD2. Unmatched junction bases numbered 10, after V lost 6 bases and J lost 4 bases. The CDR3 has 16 residues. CDR1 ENHRY and CDR2 SYGVKD come from the germline V gene. The CDR3 here is CAISPTAGVTTGELFF. The CDR3, as DNA: TGTGCCATCAGCCCAACAGCGGGGGTAACCACCGGGGAGCTGTTTTTT.

Concerning this clone: At one end the junction does not follow the germline gene, possibly because of a read error. The V gene is TRBV2, the J gene TRBJ2-3, with 8 positions matching TRBD2. Germline values: CDR1 SNHLY, CDR2 FYNNEI. CDR3 length: 15 amino acids. The CDR3 protein is CGSSGGGSRTDTQYF. The CDR3 region has the DNA TGTGGCAGCAGCGGGGGTGGGAGTAGAACAGATACGCAGTATTTT. Looking up the rest from reference TRBV2 and TRBJ2-3 gives the full variable domain: EPEVTQTPSHQVTQMGQEVILRCVPISNHLYFYWYRQILGQKVEFLVSFYNNEISEKSEIFDDQFSVERPDGSNFTLKIRSTKLEDSAMYFCGSSGGGSRTDTQYFGPGTRLTVL.

As for this clone: This specimen includes other DNA sequences encoding the same CDR3. The genes are TRBV30 and TRBJ1-2; D gene uncertain. CDR3 length: 12 amino acids. Trimming took 3 bases from V and 0 from J, leaving 5 bases between them. Germline V gene data show CDR1 as GTSNPN and CDR2 as SVGIG (reference sequence). In DNA, the CDR3 is TGTGCCTGGAGCCGAGCTAACTATGGCTACACCTTC. It codes for CAWSRANYGYTF.

This clone was seen a few times. The chain joins TRBV28 to TRBJ1-5; D not resolved. The germline V gene encodes CDR1 MDHEN and CDR2 SYDVKM. The CDR3 length is 13 residues. The V end lost 3 bases, the J end lost 9 bases, and 12 bases lay between the germline ends. The CDR3 nucleotides read TGTGCCAGCAGTTTCGAGGAGGATCGGCCCCAGCATTTT. Encoded protein: CASSFEEDRPQHF.

This clone was found a few times. This sequence joins TRBV19 and TRBJ2-1; D is possibly TRBD2 (5 bases). The CDR3 extends over 13 amino acids. V was pared by 6 bases and J by 1 base, with 7 bases between. Germline CDR1 is LNHDA and CDR2 is SQIVND (reference sequence). The CDR3 loop reads CASSEGSYNEQFF. In DNA, the CDR3 is TGTGCCAGTAGCGAGGGATCCTACAATGAGCAGTTCTTC.

The rearrangement joins TRBV10-3 to TRBJ2-5; tentative D call: TRBD1 (6 bases). Germline V CDR1 and CDR2: ENHRY, SYGVKD. The CDR3 loop spans 12 amino acids. V lost 5 bases, J lost 5 bases, and 9 bases lay in between. The CDR3, as DNA: TGTGCCATCAGTCGGACAGAGGAGACCCAGTACTTC. Translated: CAISRTEETQYF.

The chain combines TRBV11-1 with TRBJ2-7; 7 positions agree with TRBD2. Germline values: CDR1 SGHAT, CDR2 FQDESV (reference sequence). V gave up 1 base and J gave up 3 bases; unmatched junction bases: 6. The CDR3 has 15 amino acids. The CDR3 nucleotides are TGTGCCAGCAGCTTAGACAGCGGGGTACTCTACGAGCAGTACTTC. Translating it yields CASSLDSGVLYEQYF.

This clone has just a few counts. The gene calls are TRBV11-3 and TRBJ1-1; a possible D gene is TRBD1 (5 bases). CDR1 and CDR2 from the germline V gene are SGHNT and YENEEA. Trimming stripped 1 base from V and 5 bases from J, with 8 bases between. The CDR3 consists of 13 residues. This CDR3 reads CASSLVGGTEAFF. The DNA for the CDR3 is TGTGCCAGCAGCTTAGTCGGGGGAACTGAAGCTTTCTTT.

There are a few counts of this clone. V usage is TRBV27 and J usage is TRBJ2-2, with 10 bases that match TRBD1. V gave up 4 bases and J gave up 3 bases; unmatched junction bases: 5. The germline V gene encodes CDR1 MNHEY and CDR2 SMNVEV (reference sequence). The CDR3 contains 16 residues. CDR3 DNA sequence: TGTGCCAGCAGTTACCGGGACAGGGGATACACCGGGGAGCTGTTTTTT. Translated, it gives CASSYRDRGYTGELFF.

The chain couples TRBV9 to TRBJ1-6, with TRBD1 identical over 7 bases. J gave up 4 bases and V 1 base, and 5 bases lay outside the gene matches. The CDR3 sequence is 16 residues long. The germline gives CDR1 SGDLS, CDR2 YYNGEE. CDR3 amino acids: CASSVTTGAYNSPLHF. The CDR3 nucleotides are TGTGCCAGCAGCGTAACAACAGGGGCTTATAATTCACCCCTCCACTTT.

The chain links TRBV30 to TRBJ1-5, with 7 bases identical to TRBD1. This CDR3 is built from 17 residues. With V trimmed by 2 bases and J by 2 bases, 12 bases remained unmatched. CDR1 is GTSNPN, CDR2 SVGIG, per germline (reference sequence). CDR3 sequence (DNA): TGTGCCTGGAGTAACCTCCTTCAGGGGGATGGCAATCAGCCCCAGCATTTT. Protein sequence: CAWSNLLQGDGNQPQHF.

This chain links TRBV10-3 with TRBJ2-3; TRBD1 aligns across 9 bases. The CDR3 has 15 amino acids. Germline CDR1 is ENHRY and CDR2 is SYGVKD. Losses at the gene ends were 6 bases for V and 3 bases for J; bases not matched to a gene: 7. This chain's CDR3 is CAISSGQGWTDTQYF. CDR3 nucleotide sequence: TGTGCCATCAGCTCCGGACAGGGGTGGACAGATACGCAGTATTTT.

This clone has more than one count but fewer than ten. This chain links TRBV4-1 with TRBJ2-2; 7 nucleotides align to TRBD2. Per the germline V gene, CDR1 is MGHRA and CDR2 is YSYEKL. This CDR3 has 16 residues. V lost 1 base, J lost 7 bases, and 9 bases stayed unmatched. CDR3 protein: CASSQGAGTKGGELFF. Written as DNA, the CDR3 is TGCGCCAGCAGCCAAGGGGCCGGGACTAAAGGCGGGGAGCTGTTTTTT.

The rearrangement uses TRBV18 and TRBJ2-2; TRBD1 matches 12 bases. The length of the CDR3 is 16 residues. The V segment lost 5 bases and the J segment 4 bases; nucleotides outside the gene matches: 5. CDR1 is KGHSH and CDR2 is LQKENI in the germline V gene. The CDR3 DNA sequence: TGTGCCAGCTCATGGGGACAGGGGGCATCCACCGGGGAGCTGTTTTTT. This gives the protein CASSWGQGASTGELFF.

For this clone: Compared with germline, one end of the junction differs, possibly owing to a read error. This CDR3 is also generated by other DNA sequences in the sample. The chain joins TRBV9 to TRBJ2-5; TRBD2 aligns across 12 bases. This CDR3 region has 17 residues. The germline CDR1 and CDR2 sequences are SGDLS and YYNGEE. The CDR3 is CASSVIGTSGRKETQYF. The CDR3 DNA reads TGTGCCAGTAGCGTAATAGGGACTAGCGGGCGTAAAGAGACCCAGTACTTC.

This chain connects TRBV5-6 to TRBJ2-6; D perhaps matches TRBD1 (6 bases). The germline V and J ends were trimmed by 0 bases and 0 bases, with 13 bases remaining between them. There are 18 residues in the CDR3. Germline V gives CDR1 SGHDT, CDR2 YYEEEE. The CDR3 coding sequence is TGTGCCAGCAGCTTGGCAGGGGTGATTAGCTCTGGGGCCAACGTCCTGACTTTC. It yields the protein CASSLAGVISSGANVLTF.

This clone was recorded a few times. The chain couples TRBV5-4 to TRBJ1-4; 9 bases are a match to TRBD1. The germline CDR1 and CDR2 sequences are SGHNT and YYREEE (reference sequence). CDR3 length: 16 residues. V lost 3 bases to trimming and J lost 2 bases; unmatched junction nucleotides: 5. The CDR3 nucleotides are TGTGCCAGCAGCTCGGGACAGGGAGCGACTAATGAAAAACTGTTTTTT. It specifies CASSSGQGATNEKLFF. Combining the CDR3 with reference TRBV5-4 and TRBJ1-4 gives the whole variable domain ETGVTQSPTHLIKTRGQQVTLRCSSQSGHNTVSWYQQALGQGPQFIFQYYREEENGRGNFPPRFSGLQFPNYSSELNVNALELDDSALYLCASSSGQGATNEKLFFGSGTQLSVL.